These T cell receptor beta chains were read from a single sample in a study of CXCR3-negative and CXCR3-positive naive CD8 T cells. TCRdb re-called the 5' RACE reads; every CDR3 protein appears as one record, without DNA. This repertoire includes more than 65,000 distinct CDR3 sequences. The sequenced material came from naive CXCR3- CD8+ T cells from blood. These receptors all stem from a human donor in good health. Some clones in this sample may be carry-over from other donors' samples. CDR3s include the opening cysteine and the closing phenylalanine or tryptophan.

TRBV7-9,TRBJ2-7,CASSPGTPTYEQYF
TRBV6-2/TRBV6-3,TRBJ2-5,CASSSPRAGGPDQETQYF
TRBV10-1,TRBJ2-1,CASSEALYNEQFF
TRBV2,TRBJ2-5,CASSELETQYF
TRBV28,TRBJ2-6,CASSYHDASGANVLTF
TRBV29-1,TRBJ2-2,CSVTSGRMAGELFF
TRBV5-1,TRBJ1-2,CASSLASPGQDYGYTF
TRBV29-1,TRBJ2-7,CSVGSGTGAYEQYF
TRBV7-8,TRBJ1-2,CASSSRQGGDLFRYGYTF
TRBV6-5,TRBJ2-1,CASSRLAGGLDNEQFF
TRBV14,TRBJ2-2,CASSFSGGTGELFF
TRBV3-1,TRBJ1-2,CASSQGVGGNYGYTF
TRBV5-5,TRBJ1-1,CASSLSALKRDTEAFF
TRBV5-1,TRBJ1-1,CASSLDSGGRNTEAFF
TRBV15,TRBJ1-5,CATSRDRISNQPQHF
TRBV7-8,TRBJ2-1,CASSSIHTSLVSYEQFF
TRBV13,TRBJ1-1,CASSSPGTEAFF
TRBV11-2,TRBJ2-3,CASSSLSTDTQYF
TRBV19,TRBJ1-3,CASSVGQIDSGNTIYF
TRBV29-1,TRBJ2-2,CSVAPFGGELFF
TRBV4-3,TRBJ2-3,CASSQDRASTDTQYF
TRBV4-2,TRBJ1-1,CASSQETTGGDTEAFF
TRBV7-9,TRBJ2-5,CASSLETAGVKETQYF
TRBV25-1,TRBJ1-4,CASSEWDSNEKLFF
TRBV29-1,TRBJ2-7,CSVEDGGNEQYF
TRBV28,TRBJ1-2,CASSWRTGMNGYTF
TRBV20-1,TRBJ1-2,CSTLRDTLRNYGYTF
TRBV7-3,TRBJ2-5,CASSQTDYGTQYF
TRBV28,TRBJ2-7,CASNSAGGSNEQYF
TRBV4-3,TRBJ2-1,CASSQVRRDNEQFF
TRBV9,TRBJ2-2,CAQLWELTGELFF
TRBV20-1,TRBJ2-3,CSASGRGGTDTQYF
TRBV11-2,TRBJ2-5,CASSTPAKETQYF
TRBV4-3,TRBJ2-3,CASSQDGGGAKDTQYF
TRBV5-1,TRBJ1-2,CASSYFGQPDGYTF
TRBV11-2,TRBJ2-1,CASSLDLGLAVEQFF
TRBV28,TRBJ1-2,CASSGSGGTYGYTF
TRBV5-1,TRBJ2-7,CASSLTEHFSYEQYF
TRBV12-3/TRBV12-4,TRBJ2-1,CASSPTSGENYNEQFF
TRBV19,TRBJ2-3,CASSFSGGFTDTQYF
TRBV7-9,TRBJ1-5,CASSLEQLNQPQHF
TRBV20-1,TRBJ2-7,CSARDLRLAGGSSYEQYF
TRBV12-3/TRBV12-4,TRBJ2-1,CASSFPGNEQFF
TRBV7-8,TRBJ1-2,CASSDLQGAGYGYTF
TRBV29-1,TRBJ2-1,CSVRVSGTPYGNEQFF
TRBV2,TRBJ2-1,CASSVSGGSYNEQFF
TRBV7-9,TRBJ1-1,CASSFRPGTTEAFF
TRBV23-1,TRBJ2-4,CASSQKGRGRGKNIQYF
TRBV29-1,TRBJ2-7,CSVRSGQSISYEQYF
TRBV21-1,TRBJ2-1,CASSKWSGDWGTSGRAYNEQFF
TRBV14,TRBJ2-7,CASSQGGITYEQYF
TRBV20-1,TRBJ1-2,CSARDYGQGDYGYTF
TRBV3-1,TRBJ2-7,CASSPEPIGWTSYEQYF
TRBV28,TRBJ1-1,CASSFWRDMTEAFF
TRBV20-1,TRBJ2-7,CSARRDYSYEQYF